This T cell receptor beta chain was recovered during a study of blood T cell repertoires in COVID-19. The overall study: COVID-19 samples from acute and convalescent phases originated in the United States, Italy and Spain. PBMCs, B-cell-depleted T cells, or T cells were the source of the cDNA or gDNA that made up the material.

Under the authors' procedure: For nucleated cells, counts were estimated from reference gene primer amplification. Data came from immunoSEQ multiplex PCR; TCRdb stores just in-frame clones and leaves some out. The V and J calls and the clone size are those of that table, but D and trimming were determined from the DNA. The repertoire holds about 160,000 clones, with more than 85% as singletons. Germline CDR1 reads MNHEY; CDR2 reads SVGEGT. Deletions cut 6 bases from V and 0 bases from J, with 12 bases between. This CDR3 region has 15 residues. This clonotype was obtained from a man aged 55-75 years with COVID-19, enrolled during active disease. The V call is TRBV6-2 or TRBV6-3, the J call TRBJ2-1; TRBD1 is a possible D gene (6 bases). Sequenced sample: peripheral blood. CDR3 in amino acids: CASSSGDGSYNEQFF. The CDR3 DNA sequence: TGTGCCAGCAGCTCAGGGGACGGCTCCTACAATGAGCAGTTCTTC.